The T cell receptor beta chain described here comes from a study of blood T cell repertoires in COVID-19. Study-level background: Donors in the United States, Italy and Spain gave samples during acute or convalescent COVID-19. Sample material is recorded as cDNA or gDNA derived from T cells, B-cell-depleted T cells, or PBMCs.

Trimming pared 0 bases from V and 7 bases from J, leaving 11 bases between. The CDR3 has 13 residues. Germline V gene lookup returns CDR1 SGHRS and CDR2 YFSETQ. In the source study's methods: It was from reference gene primer amplification that nucleated cell counts were estimated. Sequencing used immunoSEQ multiplex PCR; TCRdb keeps in-frame clones, though not all of them. V, J and clone size were drawn from that table, and D and trimming were deduced from the DNA. Among about 91,000 clones listed, roughly 71% were seen once. The chain links TRBV5-1 to TRBJ2-7; possibly TRBD1 for D (6 bases). This TCR derives from an elderly woman with acute or convalescent COVID-19. The sample comprised peripheral blood. The CDR3, as DNA: TGCGCCAGCAGCTTGGTGGAAACAGGGGAGCAGTACTTC. Its translation: CASSLVETGEQYF.